This T cell receptor (beta chain) was sequenced for a study of T cells in Graves' hyperthyroidism and ophthalmopathy. The CDR3 covers 15 residues. With V trimmed by 4 bases and J by 3 bases, 6 bases remained unmatched. Germline loops: CDR1 SGHRS, CDR2 YFSETQ. Amplification of TCR beta CDR3 regions was performed using RNA transcripts as template. Researchers ran a first-round RT-PCR on the TCR CDR3 using the HTBI primer set. TCRdb ran MiXCR on the multiplex PCR reads and lists one entry per CDR3 protein. Among more than 500,000 distinct CDR3 sequences listed, about 15% were seen once. Diagnosing involved the use of clinical symptoms, serum thyroxine and TRAb, thyroid ultrasound and orbital computed tomography. The table lists this clonotype with a few counts. The antigen is not known. Study-level points and caveats: Blood also held most thyroid clonotypes expanded beyond 0.001.

The clonotype originates from a woman in her twenties or thirties with Graves' ophthalmopathy. The chain carries TRBV5-1 and TRBJ1-4; 7 nucleotides align to TRBD1. Sequenced: blood. CDR3 sequence: CASSADRASNEKLFF. CDR3 nucleotides: TGCGCCAGCAGCGCAGACAGGGCTTCTAATGAAAAACTGTTTTTT.